Listed below are T cell receptor beta chains from one sample, sequenced in a study of shared clonotypes between healthy human individuals. TCRdb keeps only in-frame clones here, not all; method: immunoSEQ multiplex PCR. The sample contains about 1.1 million clones, approximately 78% of which appear only once. Sample: memory CD4+ T cells from PBMCs. These receptor sequences come from a man aged 18 to 30 in good health. Some clones in this sample may be carry-over from other donors' samples. The CDR3 runs from the conserved cysteine through the conserved F or W.

j_call v_call cdr3_aa
TRBJ1-4 TRBV7-3 CASSSGAGEKLFF
TRBJ1-2 TRBV28 CAIGRPELSYTF
TRBJ1-5 TRBV2 CASSREGTGLNQPQHF
TRBJ1-2 TRBV29-1 CSVEGRGLNYGYTF
TRBJ1-5 TRBV7-9 CASSHLDGRGFAQPQHF
TRBJ2-1 TRBV6-1 CASGGLYNEQFF
TRBJ2-2 TRBV5-1 CASSPGTTTGELFF
TRBJ2-2 TRBV27 CASPGLADPGTGELFF
TRBJ2-7 TRBV7-9 CASSNQAGVYEQYF
TRBJ2-2 TRBV25-1 CASTIGGRDTGELFF
TRBJ1-2 TRBV10-3 CAIRPSSGQGDYGYTF
TRBJ2-5 TRBV18 CASHSPSVGRETQYF
TRBJ2-2 TRBV2 CASRAGQARLFF
TRBJ1-1 TRBV28 CASSIPGNTEAFF
TRBJ1-3 TRBV7-8 CASSSRDRGRENTIYF
TRBJ2-7 TRBV11-2 CASSGGTGGYYEQYF
TRBJ2-7 TRBV7-3 CASSLLLGGDYEQYF
TRBJ2-1 TRBV11-1 CASSSGSVYNEQFF
TRBJ2-1 TRBV2 CASRDNRGRYNEQFF
TRBJ1-1 TRBV18 CASSPTQGQGATEAFF
TRBJ1-1 TRBV7-3 CASSFTGTGYTEAFF
TRBJ2-5 TRBV4-1 CASSQANRETQYF
TRBJ2-7 TRBV4-3 CASSQDLLGASSYEQYF
TRBJ2-2 TRBV5-1 CASSPGQITGELFF
TRBJ2-2 TRBV29-1 CSVGDAQAGELLF
TRBJ1-1 TRBV7-8 CASIRGDAQLNTEAFF
TRBJ1-4 TRBV6-1 CASRAGGSTNEKLFF
TRBJ1-5 TRBV10-1 CVPGRDQPQHF
TRBJ2-7 TRBV23-1 CASSQSGSDGGEQYF
TRBJ2-2 TRBV21-1 CASSNPGLAGFTGELFF
TRBJ2-1 TRBV5-6 CASSLVGTSVYNEQFF
TRBJ2-2 TRBV18 CASSPQLWGDTGELFF
TRBJ2-3 TRBV6-1 CASSQTLTGEDTQYF
TRBJ1-3 TRBV5-1 CASSSEYRGNTIYF
TRBJ2-7 TRBV6-5 CASSHPSSGRQYF
TRBJ2-2 TRBV28 CASSAFGLGGGELFF
TRBJ2-7 TRBV19 CASSIDGTSGSYEQYF
TRBJ2-2 TRBV5-4 CASSPRQGETGELFF
TRBJ2-7 TRBV7-2 CASTMGQGVGEQYF
TRBJ2-7 TRBV7-6 CASSRQGAYEQYF
TRBJ1-4 TRBV28 CASSLAGDSREKLFF
TRBJ1-4 TRBV5-1 CASRPQGAPNEKLFF
TRBJ1-4 TRBV7-6 CASKPQGSTNEKLFF
TRBJ2-7 TRBV2 CASSGLREQYF
TRBJ2-6 TRBV27 CASSLNGGTGANVLTF
TRBJ2-7 TRBV5-5 CASSLLGYEQYF